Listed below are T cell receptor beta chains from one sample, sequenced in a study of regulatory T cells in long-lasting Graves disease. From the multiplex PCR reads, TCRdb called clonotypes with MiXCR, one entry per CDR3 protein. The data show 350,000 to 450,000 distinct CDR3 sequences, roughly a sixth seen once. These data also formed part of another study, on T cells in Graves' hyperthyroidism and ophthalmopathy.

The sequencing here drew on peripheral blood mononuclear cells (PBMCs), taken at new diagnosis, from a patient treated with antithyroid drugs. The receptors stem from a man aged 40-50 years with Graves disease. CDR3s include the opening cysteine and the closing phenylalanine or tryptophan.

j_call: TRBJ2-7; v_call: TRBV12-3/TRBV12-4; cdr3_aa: CASSLAHEQYF
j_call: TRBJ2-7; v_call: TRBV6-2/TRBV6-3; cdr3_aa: CASSYDRSGLADYEQYF
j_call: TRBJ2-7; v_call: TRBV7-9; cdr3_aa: CASSHGPRTGSYEQYF
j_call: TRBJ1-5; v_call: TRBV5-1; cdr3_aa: CASSLGDPNQPQHF
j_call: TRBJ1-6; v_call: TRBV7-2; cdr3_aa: CASSFKTGPYNSPLHF
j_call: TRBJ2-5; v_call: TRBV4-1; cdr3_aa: CASSQDRTQYF
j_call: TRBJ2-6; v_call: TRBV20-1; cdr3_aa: CSAEARPFSGANVLTF
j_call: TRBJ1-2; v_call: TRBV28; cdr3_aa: CATSLWSLGYTF
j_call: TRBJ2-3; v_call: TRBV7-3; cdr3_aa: CASSDRGVTDTQYF
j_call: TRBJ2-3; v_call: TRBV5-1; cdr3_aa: CASSLGTSGAPADTQYF
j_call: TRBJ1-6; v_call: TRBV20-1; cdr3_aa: CSARNTEAYNSPLHF
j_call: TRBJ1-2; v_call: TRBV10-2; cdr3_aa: CASSQEGFGYTF
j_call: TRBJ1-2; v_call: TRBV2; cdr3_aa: CASLGLKDGYTF
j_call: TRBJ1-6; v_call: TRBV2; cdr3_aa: CASSESTGEFNSPLHF
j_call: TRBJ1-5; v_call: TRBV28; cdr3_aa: CASKLKTFSNQPQHF
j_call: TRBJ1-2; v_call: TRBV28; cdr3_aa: CASSFAARGNYGYTF
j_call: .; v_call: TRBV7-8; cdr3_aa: CASSLASRGVGYTF
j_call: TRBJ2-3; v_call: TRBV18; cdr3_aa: CASSPNNDRTDTQYF
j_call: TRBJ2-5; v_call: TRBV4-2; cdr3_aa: CASSQAGTLETQYF
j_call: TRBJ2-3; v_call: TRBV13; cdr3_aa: CASSYRTTHLRTQYF
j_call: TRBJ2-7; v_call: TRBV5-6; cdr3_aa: CASSFISGGPSYEQYF
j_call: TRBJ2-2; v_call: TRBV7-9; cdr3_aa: CASSSDRGNTGELFF
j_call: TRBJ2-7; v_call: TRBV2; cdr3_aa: CASRTGRASYEQYF
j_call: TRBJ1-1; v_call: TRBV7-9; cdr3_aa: CASSLVYRGTEDDTEAFF
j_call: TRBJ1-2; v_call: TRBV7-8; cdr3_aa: CASSLEGRVDGYTF
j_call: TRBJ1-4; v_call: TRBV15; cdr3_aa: CATSERQGTGNEKLFF
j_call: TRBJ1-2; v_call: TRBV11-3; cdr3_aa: CASSFPGQGFRGYTF
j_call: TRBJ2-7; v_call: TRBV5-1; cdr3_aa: CASSLESGSYEQYF
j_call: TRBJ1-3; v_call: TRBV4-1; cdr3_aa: CASSIAGRSGNTIYF
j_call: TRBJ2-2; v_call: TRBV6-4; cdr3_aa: CASSETGFLTGELFF
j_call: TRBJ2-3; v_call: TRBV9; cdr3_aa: CASSAGNRDTQYF
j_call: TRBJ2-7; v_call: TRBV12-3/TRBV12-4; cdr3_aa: CASSFWGEQYF
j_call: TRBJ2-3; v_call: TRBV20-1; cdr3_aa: CSASSRNTDTQYF
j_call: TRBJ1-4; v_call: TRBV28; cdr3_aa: CASSSGGRRWEKLFF
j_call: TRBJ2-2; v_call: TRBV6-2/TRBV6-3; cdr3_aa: CASSLQGFGELFF
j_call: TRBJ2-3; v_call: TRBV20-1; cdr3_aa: CSAIPGTSGGATDTQYF
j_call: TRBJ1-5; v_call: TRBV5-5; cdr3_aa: CASSSAVGGQQGNQPQHF